This passage covers 11 T cell receptor beta chains from one sample sequenced in a study of molecular identifiers for immune sequencing clone quantification. Via MiXCR, TCRdb re-called the PCR reads, giving one row per CDR3 protein. The table shows around 70,000 distinct CDR3 sequences, with approximately 17% occurring only once. Sequenced sample: naive CD8+ T cells from blood, with Jurkat cell RNA spiked in. Subset described: FACS-sorted CD8+CD4-CCR7+CD45RA+ naive T cells. These TCRs come from a human donor in good health. Some libraries in this study had Jurkat cell RNA spiked in.

The table lists this clonotype with many counts. The chain is built from TRBV29-1 and TRBJ2-7; 8 positions agree with TRBD2. This CDR3 contains 15 residues. Germline values: CDR1 SQVTM, CDR2 ANQGSEA. Germline trimming cut 2 bases from V and 2 bases from J; bases unmatched to any gene: 8. The CDR3 is CSVETGELAAYEQYF. CDR3 nucleotide sequence: TGCAGCGTTGAAACGGGGGAACTAGCGGCCTACGAGCAGTACTTC.

This chain connects TRBV5-1 to TRBJ1-2, with TRBD1 matching over 7 bases. The CDR3 totals 17 residues. The J segment lost 0 bases and the V segment lost 2 bases, leaving 10 bases of the junction unmatched. Germline V lookup: CDR1 SGHRS, CDR2 YFSETQ. The CDR3 DNA sequence: TGCGCCAGCAGCTTAGAACCCGGGACAGCCACTAACTATGGCTACACCTTC. This codes for CASSLEPGTATNYGYTF.

In this sample, this clonotype turned up a few times. The V gene is TRBV12-3 or TRBV12-4, the J gene TRBJ2-7; D not certain. The CDR3 runs to 14 residues. Trimming cost V 3 bases and J 4 bases, with 13 bases left between them. CDR3 nucleotide sequence: TGTGCCAGCAGTTTTAAAGCCCCCATTTACGAGCAGTACTTC. It codes for CASSFKAPIYEQYF.

This clonotype showed up many times. The rearrangement joins TRBV5-1 to TRBJ2-7, with D perhaps assigned TRBD1 or TRBD2 (5 bases each). The CDR3 consists of 16 residues. The germline V gene has CDR1 SGHRS and CDR2 YFSETQ. V lost 4 bases to trimming and J lost 0 bases, with 17 bases between them. The CDR3 loop is CASSGRQGTGSYEQYF. CDR3 DNA: TGCGCCAGCAGCGGGAGACAAGGGACCGGCTCCTACGAGCAGTACTTC. Drawing the rest from reference TRBV5-1 and TRBJ2-7, the complete variable domain is KAGVTQTPRYLIKTRGQQVTLSCSPISGHRSVSWYQQTPGQGLQFLFEYFSETQRNKGNFPGRFSGRQFSNSRSEMNVSTLELGDSALYLCASSGRQGTGSYEQYFGPGTRLTVT.

This clonotype was counted a few times. The V and J genes are TRBV18 and TRBJ2-3; D is unresolved. Germline-derived CDR1 and CDR2 are KGHSH and LQKENI. V gave up 2 bases and J gave up 2 bases, with 8 bases separating them. The CDR3 contains 14 residues. CDR3 region: CASSPSNATDTQYF. CDR3 DNA sequence: TGTGCCAGCTCACCATCTAACGCCACAGATACGCAGTATTTT.

This clonotype has at least ten counts. The chain joins TRBV6-2 or TRBV6-3 to TRBJ1-2, with TRBD1 as a possible D gene (6 bases). The V and J ends lost 2 bases and 6 bases respectively, with 10 bases between them. The CDR3 has 13 residues. Germline-derived CDR1 and CDR2 are MNHEY and SVGEGT. The CDR3 coding sequence is TGTGCCAGCAGTTACGGGGCAGGGGATGGCTACACCTTC. This gives the protein CASSYGAGDGYTF.

This clonotype came up a few times. This may come from a read error, since a much larger clone is one base off. The rearrangement joins TRBV30 to TRBJ2-1; D might be TRBD1 or TRBD2, each matching 5 bases. V lost 4 bases and J 9 bases, leaving 13 bases between the germline ends. Germline V gene data show CDR1 as GTSNPN and CDR2 as SVGIG (reference sequence). This CDR3 is built from 12 residues. CDR3 in DNA: TGTGCCTGGAATAGGGACGACATTGAGCAGTTCTTC. Encoded protein: CAWNRDDIEQFF.

At least ten counts were recorded for this clonotype. The CDR3 protein is CAWSDGYQPQHF. The CDR3 region has the DNA TGTGCCTGGAGTGATGGGTATCAGCCCCAGCATTTT. V and J are TRBV30 and TRBJ1-5; no reliable D call. Germline V gene data show CDR1 as GTSNPN and CDR2 as SVGIG (reference sequence). The CDR3 is 12 residues long. Between the trimmed V and J ends, which lost 1 base and 5 bases, there was a span of 6 bases.

The sample holds many counts of this clonotype. The rearrangement uses TRBV3-1 and TRBJ2-3; a possible D gene is TRBD1 (6 bases). Trimming removed 4 bases from V and 5 bases from J, with 10 bases in between. Germline CDR1 reads LGHDT; CDR2 reads YNNKEL (reference sequence). The CDR3 spans 13 residues. The CDR3 DNA reads TGTGCCAGCAGCCCGGACAGCCGAGATACGCAGTATTTT. It codes for CASSPDSRDTQYF.

The chain employs TRBV12-3 or TRBV12-4 and TRBJ2-1; 9 bases agree with TRBD2. The CDR3 extends over 15 amino acids. V was clipped by 8 bases and J by 1 base; unmatched bases: 6. The CDR3 region is CASGIAGVSYNEQFF. DNA of the CDR3: TGTGCCAGCGGAATAGCGGGAGTGTCCTACAATGAGCAGTTCTTC.

This clonotype was found many times. The J gene is TRBJ2-7, the V gene TRBV6-4; 9 nucleotides agree with TRBD2. Trimming took 3 bases from V and 4 from J; bases not matched to a gene: 4. CDR3 size: 14 residues. Per the germline V gene, CDR1 is MRHNA and CDR2 is SNTAGT. The CDR3 nucleotides read TGTGCCAGCAGTGAAGCGGGAGGCCAGTACGAGCAGTACTTC. This encodes CASSEAGGQYEQYF.